These 28 T cell receptor beta chains originate from one sample sequenced in a study of cytomegalovirus exposure and HLA in healthy donors. PCR used 60 Vbeta primers and 13 Jbeta primers. Repertoires were generated with immunoSEQ multiplex PCR, while TCRdb's copy carries only in-frame clones and drops some. The sample lists roughly 110,000 clones, over 70% occurring once. The sequencing sample was made of PBMCs. The receptor set was obtained from a female donor in good health and CMV-seronegative.

This clone was picked up a small number of times. The CDR3 is CASSLGRVNEQFF. Written as DNA, the CDR3 is TGTGCCAGCAGTTTGGGGCGCGTCAATGAGCAGTTCTTC. The chain links TRBV28 to TRBJ2-1; maybe TRBD1 (5 bases). V was pared by 3 bases and J by 6 bases, with 9 bases between. CDR1 and CDR2 (germline): MDHEN, SYDVKM. The CDR3 is 13 residues long.

Ten or more counts support this clone. V is TRBV6-1 and J is TRBJ1-5; 8 bases align to TRBD1. V gave up 2 bases and J gave up 2 bases; unmatched junction bases: 5. Germline loops: CDR1 MNHNS, CDR2 SASEGT. This CDR3 has 16 amino acids. CDR3 in DNA: TGTGCCAGCAGTGAACAAGAGGGACAGGGCAATCAGCCCCAGCATTTT. It codes for CASSEQEGQGNQPQHF.

J is TRBJ2-1 and V is TRBV18; 10 positions match TRBD2. This CDR3 spans 16 amino acids. Germline V lookup: CDR1 KGHSH, CDR2 LQKENI. V dropped 1 base and J dropped 8; count of bases not matched to a gene: 8. The CDR3 coding sequence is TGTGCCAGCTCACCACGAAGCGGGAGGGCCACCCATGAGCAGTTCTTC. Translation: CASSPRSGRATHEQFF.

The table lists this clone with many counts. The chain uses TRBV5-5 and TRBJ2-5; 7 bases fit TRBD1. The germline CDR1 and CDR2 sequences are SGHKS and YYEKEE (reference sequence). V lost 4 bases to trimming and J lost 5 bases; unmatched junction nucleotides: 11. The CDR3 sequence is 15 residues long. The CDR3 region has the DNA TGTGCCAGCAGCCCTTTAGACAGGGTCTTTGAGACCCAGTACTTC. Its translation: CASSPLDRVFETQYF.

In this sample, this clone turned up a few times. The chain couples TRBV2 to TRBJ2-2; 9 bases fit TRBD1. With V trimmed by 6 bases and J by 3 bases, 8 bases remained unmatched. CDR1 and CDR2 from the germline V gene are SNHLY and FYNNEI. The CDR3 length is 16 residues. CDR3 region: CASRVPRTGDTGELFF. The CDR3 DNA reads as TGTGCCAGCAGGGTCCCACGGACAGGGGACACCGGGGAGCTGTTTTTT.

This clone was recorded a few times. The J gene is TRBJ1-1, the V gene TRBV28; D might be TRBD1 (6 bases). The germline gives CDR1 MDHEN, CDR2 SYDVKM. Trimming took off 5 bases at V and 3 bases at J, with 16 bases between the two ends. This CDR3 has 15 residues. The CDR3 DNA follows: TGTGCCAGCAGTATCCCCCAGGGGCGTTACACTGAAGCTTTCTTT. This codes for CASSIPQGRYTEAFF. The entire variable domain, with the rest obtained from reference TRBV28 and TRBJ1-1, is as follows: DVKVTQSSRYLVKRTGEKVFLECVQDMDHENMFWYRQDPGLGLRLIYFSYDVKMKEKGDIPEGYSVSREKKERFSLILESASTNQTSMYLCASSIPQGRYTEAFFGQGTRLTVV.

V and J are TRBV7-2 and TRBJ2-3, with 12 bases lining up with TRBD2. In germline, CDR1 is SGHTA, CDR2 FQGNSA. J lost 2 bases, V lost 0 bases, and 6 bases had no gene match. The CDR3 has 18 amino acids. The CDR3 reads CASSLAGTSGRSTDTQYF. Here the CDR3 DNA reads TGTGCCAGCAGCTTAGCCGGGACTAGCGGGCGTTCCACAGATACGCAGTATTTT.

The genes are TRBV4-2 and TRBJ2-4, with 7 bases fitting TRBD1. Germline CDR1 and CDR2: LGHNA and YNFKEQ. This CDR3 comprises 15 residues. The trim removed 2 bases at V and 5 bases at J, leaving 6 bases unmatched. DNA of the CDR3: TGTGCCAGCAGCCAATTAACGGGACAGCAAAACATTCAGTACTTC. Translating gives CASSQLTGQQNIQYF.

CDR3 sequence reads: CASKEGQYNEQFF. The CDR3 bases are TGTGCCAGCAAGGAGGGCCAGTACAATGAGCAGTTCTTC. V and J are TRBV28 and TRBJ2-1, with D perhaps TRBD2 (6 bases). Germline CDR1 is MDHEN and CDR2 is SYDVKM. The length of the CDR3 is 13 residues. V shed 7 bases and J shed 4 bases, with 11 bases lying between them.

This clone appeared a few times. The J gene is TRBJ2-7, the V gene TRBV28; 8 bases agree with TRBD2. This CDR3 region has 13 residues. Germline V gene lookup returns CDR1 MDHEN and CDR2 SYDVKM. V shed 9 bases and J 1 base; nucleotides not matched to a gene: 5. The CDR3 region has the DNA TGTGCCAGTAGCGGGGAAAGATCCTACGAGCAGTACTTC. It yields the protein CASSGERSYEQYF. Full variable domain (rest looked up from reference TRBV28 and TRBJ2-7): DVKVTQSSRYLVKRTGEKVFLECVQDMDHENMFWYRQDPGLGLRLIYFSYDVKMKEKGDIPEGYSVSREKKERFSLILESASTNQTSMYLCASSGERSYEQYFGPGTRLTVT.

This chain links TRBV7-8 with TRBJ2-7, with D maybe TRBD2 (5 bases). Germline V gene sequence: CDR1 SGHVS, CDR2 FQNEAQ. V lost 1 base and J 3 bases, leaving 13 bases between the germline ends. The CDR3 is made up of 15 amino acids. The CDR3 spells CASSLGVSGGYEQYF. The CDR3 DNA reads TGTGCCAGCAGCTTAGGAGTCAGCGGAGGCTACGAGCAGTACTTC.

This sequence joins TRBV5-1 and TRBJ2-1; the match to TRBD1 covers 9 bases. Losses at the gene ends were 4 bases for V and 5 bases for J; bases not matched to a gene: 7. Germline V CDR1 and CDR2: SGHRS, YFSETQ. The CDR3 spans 15 residues. CDR3: CASSQRQGGNNEQFF. Written as DNA, the CDR3 is TGCGCCAGCAGCCAACGACAGGGGGGCAACAATGAGCAGTTCTTC.

The CDR3 nucleotides read TGTGCCAGCAGTCCCACCTTGGGGAGCTCTGGAAACACCATATATTTT. Protein sequence: CASSPTLGSSGNTIYF. This rearrangement joins TRBV2 to TRBJ1-3; no firm D call. Trimming shortened V by 5 bases and J by 0 bases, and 14 bases separated the two germline ends. Germline lookup yields CDR1 SNHLY and CDR2 FYNNEI. CDR3 length: 16 amino acids.

This chain connects TRBV4-2 to TRBJ2-4; D gene ambiguous. Germline loops: CDR1 LGHNA, CDR2 YNFKEQ. The V gene lost 0 bases and the J gene lost 6 bases, with 9 bases spanning the gap. The CDR3 sequence is 14 residues long. The CDR3 loop is CASSQDAEVNIQYF. CDR3 bases: TGTGCCAGCAGCCAAGATGCTGAGGTAAACATTCAGTACTTC.

V and J are TRBV5-6 and TRBJ2-1; D uncertain. The V end lost 0 bases, the J end lost 0 bases, and 13 bases lay between the germline ends. This CDR3 region has 17 residues. CDR1 is SGHDT and CDR2 is YYEEEE in the germline V gene. DNA for the CDR3: TGTGCCAGCAGCTTGGCCCCCCGTAGAAGCTCCTACAATGAGCAGTTCTTC. It codes for CASSLAPRRSSYNEQFF.

The chain combines TRBV4-3 with TRBJ2-7; 7 nucleotides agree with TRBD1. Trimming at V came to 0 bases and at J to 7 bases, leaving 12 bases not matched to a gene. Germline loops: CDR1 LGHNA, CDR2 YSLEER. This CDR3 region has 16 residues. CDR3 amino acids: CASSQEEADRSFEQYF. CDR3 nucleotides: TGCGCCAGCAGCCAAGAAGAGGCGGACAGGTCTTTTGAGCAGTACTTC.

The V and J genes are TRBV15 and TRBJ2-3, with TRBD2 matching 8 bases. The ends lost 0 bases at V and 4 bases at J; junction bases unmatched: 6. The germline V gene has CDR1 LNHNV and CDR2 YYDKDF (reference sequence). The CDR3 is 16 amino acids. The chain's CDR3 is CATSRDRGLGSDTQYF. CDR3 nucleotides: TGTGCCACCAGCAGAGATCGGGGACTAGGGTCAGATACGCAGTATTTT.

The J gene is TRBJ2-1, the V gene TRBV7-9; 8 bases are a match to TRBD2. The CDR3 spans 17 residues. The trim removed 5 bases at V and 4 bases at J, leaving 13 bases unmatched. Looked up from germline, CDR1 is SEHNR and CDR2 is FQNEAQ (reference sequence). This chain's CDR3 is CASSPRAGLAFYNEQFF. In DNA form, the CDR3 reads TGTGCCAGCAGCCCACGGGCAGGACTAGCATTTTACAATGAGCAGTTCTTC.

The chain employs TRBV6-5 and TRBJ1-5; weak D call: TRBD1 (5 bases). V lost 6 bases and J 2 bases, leaving 11 bases between the germline ends. This CDR3 contains 14 residues. CDR1 and CDR2 from the germline V gene are MNHEY and SVGAGI. CDR3 region: CASSATGGNQPQHF. The CDR3 bases are TGTGCCAGCAGCGCCACGGGGGGCAATCAGCCCCAGCATTTT.

This clone has only a few counts. This sequence joins TRBV5-6 and TRBJ2-7, with D maybe TRBD2 (5 bases). The CDR3 spans 13 residues. Germline values: CDR1 SGHDT, CDR2 YYEEEE. Trimming took 3 bases from V and 2 from J, leaving 9 bases between them. CDR3 bases: TGTGCCAGCAGCTACGGGAAGACCTACGAGCAGTACTTC. As protein: CASSYGKTYEQYF. The variable domain in full, completed from reference TRBV5-6 and TRBJ2-7, reads DAGVTQSPTHLIKTRGQQVTLRCSPKSGHDTVSWYQQALGQGPQFIFQYYEEEERQRGNFPDRFSGHQFPNYSSELNVNALLLGDSALYLCASSYGKTYEQYFGPGTRLTVT.

This chain joins TRBV27 and TRBJ2-7; 7 nucleotides match TRBD1. V lost 5 bases, J lost 6 bases, and 7 bases stayed unmatched. Germline CDR1 is MNHEY and CDR2 is SMNVEV (reference sequence). This CDR3 contains 13 residues. The DNA of the CDR3 is TGTGCCAGCAGTCTAAAGACAGGGACCGAGCAGTACTTC. Amino acids: CASSLKTGTEQYF.

The chain uses TRBV14 and TRBJ1-2; 8 bases match TRBD1. The CDR3 loop spans 16 amino acids. Germline V CDR1 and CDR2: SGHDN, FVKESK. The junction had 13 bases not matched to a gene; V was cut back by 4 bases and J by 6 bases. CDR3 in amino acids: CASSPTGGLRLHGYTF. DNA of the CDR3: TGTGCCAGCAGCCCAACAGGGGGGCTTAGGCTTCATGGCTACACCTTC.

This clone was recorded only once. This chain connects TRBV2 to TRBJ2-3; 13 nucleotides match TRBD2. Germline V CDR1 and CDR2: SNHLY, FYNNEI. V lost 7 bases and J lost 11; bases outside the gene matches: 15. This CDR3 is 16 amino acids long. The CDR3 sequence is CASTGPGLAGVAGQYF. CDR3 sequence (DNA): TGTGCCAGCACGGGCCCAGGACTAGCGGGAGTCGCAGGGCAGTATTTT.

This chain links TRBV29-1 with TRBJ2-1, with D perhaps TRBD2 (6 bases). This CDR3 has 12 residues. Germline assignment: CDR1 SQVTM and CDR2 ANQGSEA. Trimming stripped 2 bases from V and 9 bases from J, with 11 bases between. The CDR3 here is CSVERGVGEQFF. CDR3 bases: TGCAGCGTTGAACGCGGGGTCGGTGAGCAGTTCTTC.

This chain connects TRBV7-9 to TRBJ2-2, with a possible D match to TRBD2 (5 bases). The CDR3 spans 16 residues. Per the germline V gene, CDR1 is SEHNR and CDR2 is FQNEAQ (reference sequence). V was pared by 2 bases and J by 2 bases, with 12 bases between. This CDR3 is CASSLSSSSNTGELFF. The CDR3 nucleotides read TGTGCCAGCAGCTTATCTAGCAGCTCCAACACCGGGGAGCTGTTTTTT.

V is TRBV6-1 and J is TRBJ2-7; D gene unclear. The germline gives CDR1 MNHNS, CDR2 SASEGT. CDR3 size: 12 residues. Trimming removed 6 bases from V and 3 bases from J, with 9 bases in between. As DNA, the CDR3 is TGTGCCAGCAGAACCACTCTCTACGAGCAGTACTTC. Protein: CASRTTLYEQYF.

V usage is TRBV4-1 and J usage is TRBJ2-6, with 8 bases lining up with TRBD1. V shed 4 bases, J shed 0 bases, and the junction held 8 bases outside the gene matches. CDR3 size: 18 residues. Looked up from germline, CDR1 is MGHRA and CDR2 is YSYEKL. The CDR3 DNA sequence: TGCGCCAGCAGCCTCCGGACAGGGCAGCTCTCTGGGGCCAACGTCCTGACTTTC. Translation gives CASSLRTGQLSGANVLTF.

The sample holds one count of this clone. This chain uses TRBV5-1 with TRBJ2-2; no firm D call. Germline-derived CDR1 and CDR2 are SGHRS and YFSETQ. Trimming took 0 bases from V and 1 from J, leaving 7 bases between them. The CDR3 runs to 15 residues. CDR3 DNA: TGCGCCAGCAGCTTGGCGCCAGGGAACACCGGGGAGCTGTTTTTT. Residues: CASSLAPGNTGELFF.